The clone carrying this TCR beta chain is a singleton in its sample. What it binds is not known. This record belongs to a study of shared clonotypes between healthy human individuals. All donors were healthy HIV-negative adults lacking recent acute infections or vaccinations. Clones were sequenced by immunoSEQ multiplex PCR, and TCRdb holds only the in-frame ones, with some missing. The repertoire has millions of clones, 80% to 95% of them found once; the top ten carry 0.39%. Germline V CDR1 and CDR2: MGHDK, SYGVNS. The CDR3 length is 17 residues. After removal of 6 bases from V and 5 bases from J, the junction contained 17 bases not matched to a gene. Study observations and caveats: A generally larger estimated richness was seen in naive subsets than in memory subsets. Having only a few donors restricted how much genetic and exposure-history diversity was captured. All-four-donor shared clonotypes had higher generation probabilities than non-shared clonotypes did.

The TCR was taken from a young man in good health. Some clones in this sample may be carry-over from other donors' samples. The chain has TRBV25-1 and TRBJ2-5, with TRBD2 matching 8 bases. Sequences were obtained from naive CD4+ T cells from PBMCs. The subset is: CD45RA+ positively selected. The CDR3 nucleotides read TGTGCCAGCAGCATGGGTGCGGGGCTAGCGGGTATGGAGACCCAGTACTTC. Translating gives CASSMGAGLAGMETQYF.